The rows below give T cell receptor beta chains drawn from one sample of a study of CD8 T cells in ankylosing spondylitis. MiXCR, run by TCRdb on the 5' RACE reads, gives a single entry per CDR3 protein. The sample records around 94,000 distinct CDR3 sequences, roughly 9% being singletons. The specimen was blood, either unsorted or a sorted T cell fraction (not recorded which). Receptor source: a male donor with ankylosing spondylitis. Each CDR3 is given with its conserved first and last residue. D genes are given only for firm matches. Not every row has a clone size; where given, it reads once, few, many or a size class.

j_call | clone_size | d_call | v_call | cdr3_nt | cdr3_aa
TRBJ2-1 | many | TRBD2 | TRBV27 | TGTGCCAGCAGCTCCGGGACTAGCGGGAGGAATGAGCAGTTCTTC | CASSSGTSGRNEQFF
TRBJ1-3 | NA | NA | TRBV19 | TGTGCCAGTAGCGGGTGGATCTCTGGAAACACCATATATTTT | CASSGWISGNTIYF
TRBJ2-1 | many | TRBD2 | TRBV6-5 | TGTGCCAGCAGTTTAACTAGCGGGCGTGACAATGAGCAGTTCTTC | CASSLTSGRDNEQFF
TRBJ2-1 | few | NA | TRBV20-1 | TGCAGTGCTAGATTCCACTTCGGCTACAATGAGCAGTTCTTC | CSARFHFGYNEQFF
TRBJ2-3 | NA | NA | TRBV6-4 | TGTGCCAGCAGTGAAGGGCTAGCCCGCACAGATACGCAGTATTTT | CASSEGLARTDTQYF
TRBJ2-5 | few | TRBD2 | TRBV6-8 | TGTGCCAGCAGTTTAAGGCTAGCGGGAGAACCCTACCAAGAGACCCAGTACTTC | CASSLRLAGEPYQETQYF
TRBJ2-2 | few | TRBD2 | TRBV4-2 | TGTGCCAGCAGCCAGGACGGGACTAGCGGGAGTCTCACCGGGGAGCTGTTTTTT | CASSQDGTSGSLTGELFF
TRBJ2-7 | NA | TRBD2 | TRBV27 | TGTGCCAGCAGATGGACTAGCGGGATCAACGAGCAGTACTTC | CASRWTSGINEQYF
TRBJ2-1 | few | NA | TRBV19 | TGTGCCAGTAGGGGTCGGACCTCTTTCTCCTACAATGAGCAGTTCTTC | CASRGRTSFSYNEQFF
TRBJ2-1 | NA | NA | TRBV7-9 | TGTGCCACTCGGGCAGGGGGGGGCAATGAGCAGTTCTTC | CATRAGGGNEQFF
TRBJ1-1 | NA | TRBD1 | TRBV25-1 | TGTGCCAGCAGTGCCCGACCCACAGGGGAAGGGCCTGAAGCTTTCTTT | CASSARPTGEGPEAFF
TRBJ2-7 | many | NA | TRBV5-1 | TGCGCCAGCAGCTGGGACACCTACGAGCAGTACTTC | CASSWDTYEQYF